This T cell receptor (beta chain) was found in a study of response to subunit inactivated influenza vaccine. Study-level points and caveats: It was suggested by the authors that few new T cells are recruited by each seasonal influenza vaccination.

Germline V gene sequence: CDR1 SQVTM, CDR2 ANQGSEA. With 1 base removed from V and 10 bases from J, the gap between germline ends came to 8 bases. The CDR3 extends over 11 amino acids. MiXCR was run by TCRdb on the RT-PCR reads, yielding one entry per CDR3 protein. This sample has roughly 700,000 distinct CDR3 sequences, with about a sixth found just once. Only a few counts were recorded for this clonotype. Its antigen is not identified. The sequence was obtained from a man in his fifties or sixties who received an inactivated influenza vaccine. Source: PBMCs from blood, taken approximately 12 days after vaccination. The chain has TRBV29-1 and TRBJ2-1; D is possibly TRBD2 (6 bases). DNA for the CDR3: TGCAGCGTTGAAGGCGGAGGGGAGCAGTTCTTC. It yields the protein CSVEGGGEQFF.